This entry is about one T cell receptor (beta chain). It lacks a known antigen. The sample holds no much larger clone one base away, and base qualities are not on file. Unstimulated Tregs (CD4+CD25+CD127-), CD4+ non-Tregs (CD4+CD25-), CD4 and CD8 cells were FACS-sorted from thawed PBMCs. Healthy control blood came either as purchased buffy coats or from healthy volunteers. Healthy control blood was processed to PBMCs with a Ficoll density gradient and then cryopreserved, whereas patient PBMCs were collected both before and after transplant. The data derive from a study of Tregs in tolerant kidney transplant recipients (dated by TCRdb to the late 2010s). Notes on the research overall: The study used TCRbeta sequencing to identify donor-specific regulatory T cells before combined kidney and bone marrow transplantation, then tracked those cells after transplant. TCRbeta repertoire sequencing was used in a few healthy controls to compare several ways of expanding Tregs specific for an allogeneic donor.

As encoded in the germline V gene (reference sequence), CDR1 is MNHEY while CDR2 is SMNVEV. V is clipped by 0 bases and J by 3 bases, and the sequence between their germline boundaries is 7 bases long. Including cysteine and phenylalanine, the CDR3 has 14 amino acids. Solely the CDR3 DNA is kept, with 42 bases framed from the first base. What the study reported, not specific to this receptor: Biological reproducibility was not directly addressed, though technical replication error appeared minimal. The study was constrained by small patient numbers, and validation of the findings is required in larger populations and under other immunosuppression protocols. Expanding Tregs with activated donor B cells appeared to identify the most biologically relevant and donor-specific TCRbeta repertoire.

For TCRbeta CDR3 sequencing, genomic DNA from the sorted cells was extracted using the QIAGEN DNeasy Blood and Tissue Kit. Through immunoSEQ, high-throughput TCRbeta CDR3 sequencing was done commercially, including PCR amplification with internal controls and bias correction. The authors' analysis ran thus. Unique productive TCRbeta sequences were defined by CDR3 nucleotide sequence where primers matched, otherwise by CDR3 amino acid sequence with Vbeta and Jbeta genes. As a correction for sorting error, sequences shared between sorted populations at a frequency ratio of 2:1 or less were discarded, and the remaining shared sequences were assigned to the higher population. A sequence was defined as donor-reactive if the sequence was expanded at least 5-fold in CFSE-low cells compared with unstimulated cells and had a frequency of at least 0.01% in CFSE-low cells. Jensen-Shannon divergence calculated on the top 100 TCRbeta sequences ranked by frequency was used to measure repertoire divergence. For samples with multiple sequencing runs, sorting error was corrected in each run separately before the runs were combined. Held by TCRdb, this immuneACCESS table contains in-frame sequences only and omits some clones. Under half of the omission traces to an unresolved V gene where checked; the cause of the rest is unknown. D and trimming were read from the DNA, whereas the V and J calls and clone size are those reported in that table. The sample table contains around 120,000 clones; only one count was recorded for 85% to 95% of them. Clones ranked in the top ten supply roughly 0.63% of the sample.

This receptor was identified in a human donor in good health. Input material: CD4+ T cells from blood. In this chain, TRBV27 is recombined with TRBJ2-3, with TRBD2 tentatively as D gene (5 bases match). The nucleotide sequence is given as TGTGCCAGCAGTTTATCACGGGAAACAGATACGCAGTATTTT. This is translated as CASSLSRETDTQYF.